A selection of T cell receptor beta chains follows, all from one sample in a study of blood T cells in healthy people across ages. In TCRdb, the 5' RACE reads were re-called with MiXCR into one record per CDR3 protein. This table has more than 800,000 distinct CDR3 sequences, about 28% appearing once. Sequenced: blood. These receptors all stem from an elderly woman in good health. Each CDR3 is given with its conserved first and last residue. The D gene is left open where the match is weak. Not every row has a clone size; where given, it reads once, few, many or a size class.

V gene: TRBV7-9
J gene: TRBJ2-5
clone size: -
D gene: -
CDR3 protein: CASSPTPRAVGETQYF
CDR3 DNA: TGTGCCAGCAGCCCGACCCCCAGGGCAGTAGGGGAGACCCAGTACTTC

V gene: TRBV29-1
J gene: TRBJ1-5
clone size: many
D gene: TRBD1
CDR3 protein: CSIAGGYNQPQHF
CDR3 DNA: TGCAGCATAGCAGGGGGTTACAATCAGCCCCAGCATTTT

V gene: TRBV6-6
J gene: TRBJ2-7
clone size: -
D gene: TRBD2
CDR3 protein: CASSYPSGRVVYEQYF
CDR3 DNA: TGTGCCAGCAGTTACCCAAGCGGGAGGGTTGTTTACGAGCAGTACTTC

V gene: TRBV6-2/TRBV6-3
J gene: TRBJ1-5
clone size: -
D gene: -
CDR3 protein: CASSVRGRTQPQHF
CDR3 DNA: TGTGCCAGCAGTGTCCGGGGCAGGACGCAGCCCCAGCATTTT

V gene: TRBV6-2/TRBV6-3
J gene: TRBJ2-5
clone size: few
D gene: -
CDR3 protein: CASSDSVSWQGTQYF
CDR3 DNA: TGTGCCAGCAGTGACTCTGTCTCCTGGCAAGGGACCCAGTACTTC

V gene: TRBV5-1
J gene: TRBJ1-4
clone size: few
D gene: -
CDR3 protein: CASSSTAQTTNEKLFF
CDR3 DNA: TGCGCCAGCAGCTCCACCGCGCAGACAACTAATGAAAAACTGTTTTTT

V gene: TRBV6-2/TRBV6-3
J gene: TRBJ2-1
clone size: -
D gene: TRBD1
CDR3 protein: CASSLGTGITNEQFF
CDR3 DNA: TGTGCCAGCAGTTTGGGGACAGGGATAACAAATGAGCAGTTCTTC

V gene: TRBV29-1
J gene: TRBJ2-3
clone size: few
D gene: TRBD2
CDR3 protein: CSGAGGQQADTQYF
CDR3 DNA: TGCAGCGGGGCGGGGGGACAACAAGCAGATACGCAGTATTTT

V gene: TRBV4-3
J gene: TRBJ1-2
clone size: many
D gene: TRBD1
CDR3 protein: CASSQDTTGGSYGYTF
CDR3 DNA: TGCGCCAGCAGCCAAGATACAACAGGGGGAAGCTATGGCTACACCTTC

V gene: TRBV6-5
J gene: TRBJ1-5
clone size: -
D gene: -
CDR3 protein: CASSYWDPKNSDQPQHF
CDR3 DNA: TGTGCCAGCAGTTACTGGGACCCGAAGAATAGCGATCAGCCCCAGCATTTT

V gene: TRBV6-2/TRBV6-3
J gene: TRBJ2-1
clone size: many
D gene: -
CDR3 protein: CASSYSRYGGGIAISSYNEQFF
CDR3 DNA: TGTGCCAGCAGTTACTCCCGGTACGGTGGGGGAATTGCTATAAGCTCCTACAATGAGCAGTTCTTC

V gene: TRBV6-1
J gene: TRBJ1-1
clone size: -
D gene: TRBD1
CDR3 protein: CASSGRQGIDEAFF
CDR3 DNA: TGTGCCAGCAGTGGTCGACAGGGTATCGACGAAGCTTTCTTT

V gene: TRBV15
J gene: TRBJ2-1
clone size: -
D gene: -
CDR3 protein: CATSRAGGQNEQFF
CDR3 DNA: TGTGCCACCAGCAGAGCGGGGGGCCAGAATGAGCAGTTCTTC

V gene: TRBV12-3/TRBV12-4
J gene: TRBJ2-7
clone size: few
D gene: -
CDR3 protein: CASSLAGDNEQYF
CDR3 DNA: TGTGCCAGCAGTTTAGCGGGAGACAACGAGCAGTACTTC

V gene: TRBV10-3
J gene: TRBJ1-5
clone size: many
D gene: -
CDR3 protein: CATRGGGGSNQPQHF
CDR3 DNA: TGTGCCACCCGGGGAGGGGGAGGCAGCAATCAGCCCCAGCATTTT

V gene: TRBV3-1
J gene: TRBJ1-2
clone size: -
D gene: -
CDR3 protein: CASSQGPAGAYGYTF
CDR3 DNA: TGTGCCAGCAGCCAAGGTCCGGCAGGAGCCTATGGCTACACCTTC

V gene: TRBV19
J gene: TRBJ2-1
clone size: -
D gene: TRBD2
CDR3 protein: CASSMGGTAYNEQFF
CDR3 DNA: TGTGCCAGTAGTATGGGGGGGACCGCCTACAATGAGCAGTTCTTC

V gene: TRBV27
J gene: TRBJ2-1
clone size: many
D gene: TRBD2
CDR3 protein: CASTLVAGGGNEQFF
CDR3 DNA: TGTGCCAGCACCCTAGTAGCGGGGGGTGGCAATGAGCAGTTCTTC

V gene: TRBV5-1
J gene: TRBJ2-7
clone size: many
D gene: TRBD2
CDR3 protein: CASSLGSRAGGLYEQYF
CDR3 DNA: TGCGCCAGCAGCTTGGGGTCGAGAGCGGGGGGGCTGTACGAGCAGTACTTC

V gene: TRBV3-1
J gene: TRBJ1-5
clone size: -
D gene: -
CDR3 protein: CASSQGFLTDSNQPQHF
CDR3 DNA: TGTGCCAGCAGCCAGGGGTTCTTGACAGATAGCAATCAGCCCCAGCATTTT

V gene: TRBV11-2
J gene: TRBJ1-6
clone size: -
D gene: TRBD1
CDR3 protein: CASSNGQGVNSPLHF
CDR3 DNA: TGTGCCAGCAGCAACGGACAGGGGGTGAATTCACCCCTCCACTTT

V gene: TRBV2
J gene: TRBJ1-2
clone size: many
D gene: -
CDR3 protein: CASSNLQGFGGYTF
CDR3 DNA: TGTGCCAGCAGTAACTTACAGGGATTCGGCGGCTACACCTTC

V gene: TRBV4-1
J gene: TRBJ2-7
clone size: -
D gene: -
CDR3 protein: CASSQPLQGYEQYF
CDR3 DNA: TGCGCCAGCAGCCAACCGCTACAGGGCTACGAGCAGTACTTC

V gene: TRBV20-1
J gene: TRBJ1-2
clone size: -
D gene: -
CDR3 protein: CSARVGAGRDTF
CDR3 DNA: TGCAGTGCTAGAGTGGGCGCCGGAAGGGACACCTTC

V gene: TRBV3-1
J gene: TRBJ2-3
clone size: many
D gene: -
CDR3 protein: CASSIETATDTQYF
CDR3 DNA: TGTGCCAGCAGCATAGAGACAGCCACAGATACGCAGTATTTT

V gene: TRBV7-9
J gene: TRBJ2-1
clone size: -
D gene: -
CDR3 protein: CASRSGSGHDEQFF
CDR3 DNA: TGTGCCAGCAGGTCAGGTTCAGGGCACGATGAGCAGTTCTTC

V gene: TRBV3-1
J gene: TRBJ2-6
clone size: few
D gene: TRBD1
CDR3 protein: CASSQEGGTGRSGANVLTF
CDR3 DNA: TGTGCCAGCAGCCAAGAAGGCGGGACAGGTCGCTCTGGGGCCAACGTCCTGACTTTC

V gene: TRBV7-2
J gene: TRBJ1-1
clone size: many
D gene: -
CDR3 protein: CASSHGQLNTEAFF
CDR3 DNA: TGTGCCAGCAGCCATGGACAGCTGAACACTGAAGCTTTCTTT

V gene: TRBV20-1
J gene: TRBJ2-4
clone size: many
D gene: -
CDR3 protein: CSAKWWQGGQNIQYF
CDR3 DNA: TGCAGTGCCAAGTGGTGGCAGGGAGGCCAAAACATTCAGTACTTC

V gene: TRBV13
J gene: TRBJ2-6
clone size: -
D gene: -
CDR3 protein: CASSLVRDRFRSGANVLTF
CDR3 DNA: TGTGCCAGCAGCTTAGTGAGGGACCGTTTCCGCTCTGGGGCCAACGTCCTGACTTTC

V gene: TRBV18
J gene: TRBJ2-1
clone size: few
D gene: TRBD1
CDR3 protein: CASSPGQVCDEQFF
CDR3 DNA: TGTGCCAGCTCACCGGGACAGGTCTGTGATGAGCAGTTCTTC

V gene: TRBV7-2
J gene: TRBJ2-7
clone size: -
D gene: -
CDR3 protein: CASSLDPNSYEQYF
CDR3 DNA: TGTGCCAGCAGCTTAGACCCGAACTCCTACGAGCAGTACTTT

V gene: TRBV29-1
J gene: TRBJ2-1
clone size: many
D gene: -
CDR3 protein: CSVGFGRGGDNEQFF
CDR3 DNA: TGCAGCGTTGGCTTTGGCAGGGGAGGTGACAATGAGCAGTTCTTC

V gene: TRBV7-9
J gene: TRBJ2-7
clone size: -
D gene: TRBD2
CDR3 protein: CASSPLAGGPLSYEQYF
CDR3 DNA: TGTGCCAGCAGCCCCCTAGCGGGAGGGCCTCTGTCCTACGAGCAGTACTTC

V gene: TRBV7-2
J gene: TRBJ1-1
clone size: few
D gene: -
CDR3 protein: CASSPGGYGWHTEAFF
CDR3 DNA: TGTGCCAGCAGCCCAGGAGGGTATGGGTGGCACACTGAAGCTTTCTTT

V gene: TRBV20-1
J gene: TRBJ2-3
clone size: many
D gene: -
CDR3 protein: CSARVGGQDTDTQYF
CDR3 DNA: TGCAGTGCTAGAGTAGGGGGACAAGACACAGATACGCAGTATTTT

V gene: TRBV12-3/TRBV12-4
J gene: TRBJ2-7
clone size: many
D gene: TRBD1
CDR3 protein: CASRHGQGVYEQYF
CDR3 DNA: TGTGCCAGCAGGCATGGACAGGGGGTCTACGAGCAGTACTTC

V gene: TRBV5-1
J gene: TRBJ2-7
clone size: many
D gene: -
CDR3 protein: CASSLASGGLNYEQYF
CDR3 DNA: TGCGCCAGCAGCTTGGCCTCGGGGGGCCTAAACTACGAGCAGTACTTC

V gene: TRBV12-3/TRBV12-4
J gene: TRBJ2-7
clone size: -
D gene: TRBD1
CDR3 protein: CASSGGDRGRKSYEQYF
CDR3 DNA: TGTGCCAGCAGTGGGGGGGACAGGGGGCGTAAATCCTACGAGCAGTACTTC

V gene: TRBV2
J gene: TRBJ2-5
clone size: few
D gene: TRBD1
CDR3 protein: CASSIQGQETQYF
CDR3 DNA: TGTGCCAGCAGCATACAGGGGCAAGAGACCCAGTACTTC

V gene: TRBV7-9
J gene: TRBJ1-2
clone size: -
D gene: -
CDR3 protein: CASSLASGGLSYGYTF
CDR3 DNA: TGTGCCAGCAGCTTAGCGTCGGGGGGGCTCAGCTATGGCTACACCTTC

V gene: TRBV3-1
J gene: TRBJ1-2
clone size: many
D gene: TRBD1
CDR3 protein: CASSQGTGGVYGYTF
CDR3 DNA: TGTGCCAGCAGCCAAGGGACAGGGGGCGTCTATGGCTACACCTTC

V gene: TRBV7-2
J gene: TRBJ2-3
clone size: -
D gene: TRBD2
CDR3 protein: CASSLEGLVITDTQYF
CDR3 DNA: TGTGCCAGCAGCTTAGAAGGACTAGTTATCACAGATACGCAGTATTTT

V gene: TRBV11-2
J gene: TRBJ2-5
clone size: few
D gene: TRBD2
CDR3 protein: CASSPGRGGGPETQYF
CDR3 DNA: TGTGCCAGCAGCCCTGGACGTGGCGGGGGGCCGGAGACCCAGTACTTC

V gene: TRBV6-2/TRBV6-3
J gene: TRBJ1-2
clone size: many
D gene: -
CDR3 protein: CASTKGHSYGYTF
CDR3 DNA: TGTGCCAGCACTAAAGGACACTCCTATGGCTACACCTTC

V gene: TRBV2
J gene: TRBJ2-2
clone size: -
D gene: -
CDR3 protein: CAGGSGVLGAGELFF
CDR3 DNA: TGTGCCGGGGGGTCGGGAGTGCTGGGGGCCGGGGAGCTGTTTTTT

V gene: TRBV4-3
J gene: TRBJ1-3
clone size: -
D gene: -
CDR3 protein: CASSRLQGYGNTIYF
CDR3 DNA: TGCGCCAGCAGCCGCCTACAGGGCTATGGAAACACCATATATTTT

V gene: TRBV6-2/TRBV6-3
J gene: TRBJ2-5
clone size: many
D gene: -
CDR3 protein: CASSRRALETQYF
CDR3 DNA: TGTGCCAGCAGCAGGCGGGCTTTGGAGACCCAGTACTTC